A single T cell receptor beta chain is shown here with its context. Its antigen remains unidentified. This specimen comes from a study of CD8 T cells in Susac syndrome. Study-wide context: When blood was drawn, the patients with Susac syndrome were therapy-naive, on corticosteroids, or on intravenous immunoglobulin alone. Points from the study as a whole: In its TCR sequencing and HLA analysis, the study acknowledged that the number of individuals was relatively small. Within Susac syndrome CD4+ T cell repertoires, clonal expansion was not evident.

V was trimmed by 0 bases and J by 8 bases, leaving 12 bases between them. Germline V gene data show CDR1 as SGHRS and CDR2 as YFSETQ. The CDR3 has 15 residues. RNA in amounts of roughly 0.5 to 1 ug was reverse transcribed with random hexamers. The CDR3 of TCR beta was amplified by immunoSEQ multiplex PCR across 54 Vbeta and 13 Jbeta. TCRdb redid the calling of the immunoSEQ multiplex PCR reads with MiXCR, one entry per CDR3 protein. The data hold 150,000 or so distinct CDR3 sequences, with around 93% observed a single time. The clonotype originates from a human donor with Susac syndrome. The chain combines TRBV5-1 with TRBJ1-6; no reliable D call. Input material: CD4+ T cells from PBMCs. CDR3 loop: CASSLDGRRDSPLHF. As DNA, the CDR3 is TGCGCCAGCAGCTTGGACGGGAGGAGGGATTCACCCCTCCACTTT.